The next 18 T cell receptor beta chains were all read from a single sample in a study of beta chain features in type 1 diabetes. Expressed TCRB transcripts were sequenced because the isolated RNA had all been reverse transcribed beforehand. The method was immunoSEQ multiplex PCR; TCRdb's version includes in-frame clones alone and lacks a portion of them. Counted here are about 650,000 clones, 9.5% to 15% occurring once; the ten biggest clones make up 0.09% to 0.15%. Their recognized antigens are unknown. Study results and caveats: Shorter TCRB CDR3s, moderately but significantly so, marked every one of the four CD4+ subsets in Type 1 diabetes patients.

The sample was naive CD4+ T cells from blood. The source is a man aged 25-40 years with type 1 diabetes.

The V and J genes are TRBV27 and TRBJ2-7; TRBD1 might be the D (5 bases). The CDR3 totals 13 residues. V was pared by 5 bases and J by 4 bases, with 12 bases between. The V gene's germline CDR1 is MNHEY and CDR2 SMNVEV (reference sequence). CDR3: CASSTRQRYEQYF. CDR3 in DNA: TGTGCCAGCAGTACCCGACAGAGGTACGAGCAGTACTTC.

The chain is built from TRBV7-6 and TRBJ2-7, with TRBD1 matching over 9 bases. V trimming: 5 bases; J trimming: 3 bases; junction bases outside the gene matches: 2. The germline CDR1 and CDR2 sequences are SGHVS and FNYEAQ. The CDR3 spans 13 residues. The CDR3 sequence: CASSRTGDYEQYF. The CDR3 nucleotides are TGTGCCAGCAGCAGGACAGGGGACTACGAGCAGTACTTC.

This clone has just a few counts. The chain couples TRBV7-6 to TRBJ2-5, with D unresolved. Trimming shortened V by 0 bases and J by 1 base, and 3 bases separated the two germline ends. CDR3 size: 13 residues. Germline CDR1 is SGHVS and CDR2 is FNYEAQ. Written as DNA, the CDR3 is TGTGCCAGCAGCTTAGCGCTCCAAGAGACCCAGTACTTC. It encodes CASSLALQETQYF.

The chain links TRBV5-1 to TRBJ2-4, with D possibly matching TRBD2 (6 bases). Germline assignment: CDR1 SGHRS and CDR2 YFSETQ. V lost 5 bases and J 1 base, leaving 10 bases between the germline ends. The CDR3 spans 14 residues. CDR3 sequence (DNA): TGCGCCAGCAGTGGAGGGCGGGCCAAAAACATTCAGTACTTC. Its translation: CASSGGRAKNIQYF.

This chain links TRBV20-1 with TRBJ1-1; tentative D call: TRBD1 (5 bases). The CDR3 consists of 11 residues. The germline gives CDR1 DFQATT, CDR2 SNEGSKA (reference sequence). V was pared by 6 bases and J by 11 bases, with 16 bases between. CDR3 loop: CSASYGGGAFF. The CDR3 region has the DNA TGCAGTGCCAGCTATGGGGGTGGCGCTTTCTTT.

This clone was observed a handful of times. The rearrangement uses TRBV4-3 and TRBJ2-7; D may be TRBD1 (6 bases). This CDR3 is built from 15 residues. Trimming removed 3 bases at V and 0 bases at J, with 12 bases between. The V gene's germline CDR1 is LGHNA and CDR2 YSLEER. The CDR3 DNA reads TGCGCCAGCAGCCAGCGGACAGCTAACTCCTACGAGCAGTACTTC. This codes for CASSQRTANSYEQYF.

A few counts support this clone. The rearrangement uses TRBV19 and TRBJ2-1; D not certain. CDR1 LNHDA and CDR2 SQIVND come from the germline V gene (reference sequence). V dropped 5 bases and J dropped 6 bases, with 17 bases sitting between them. CDR3 size: 15 residues. The CDR3 sequence: CASSFRHAAGNEQFF. Written as DNA, the CDR3 is TGTGCCAGTAGTTTTCGACACGCGGCAGGCAATGAGCAGTTCTTC.

This clone has just a few counts. The genes are TRBV28 and TRBJ2-3; D is uncertain. CDR3 length: 15 residues. Per germline, CDR1 MDHEN and CDR2 SYDVKM. Trimming stripped 2 bases from V and 1 base from J, with 10 bases between. The CDR3 bases are TGTGCCAGCAGTTTAGGTCGACACCGCACAGATACGCAGTATTTT. It translates to CASSLGRHRTDTQYF. The full variable domain, in which reference TRBV28 and TRBJ2-3 provide the parts outside the CDR3, is DVKVTQSSRYLVKRTGEKVFLECVQDMDHENMFWYRQDPGLGLRLIYFSYDVKMKEKGDIPEGYSVSREKKERFSLILESASTNQTSMYLCASSLGRHRTDTQYFGPGTRLTVL.

This chain uses TRBV4-3 with TRBJ2-2, with no clear D. Germline-derived CDR1 and CDR2 are LGHNA and YSLEER. Trimming removed 1 base at V and 2 bases at J, with 20 bases between. This CDR3 is 19 amino acids long. The CDR3 region has the DNA TGCGCCAGCAGCCAAGTCGGGTTTTGGGCTAGACCTAACACCGGGGAGCTGTTTTTT. Protein: CASSQVGFWARPNTGELFF.

This clone was detected only a few times. The V gene is TRBV7-9, the J gene TRBJ2-1; 10 nucleotides match TRBD1. This CDR3 region has 16 residues. The J segment lost 3 bases and the V segment lost 0 bases, leaving 2 bases of the junction unmatched. Germline V CDR1 and CDR2: SEHNR, FQNEAQ (reference sequence). The CDR3 region is CASSLAWDRGYNEQFF. DNA for the CDR3: TGTGCCAGCAGCTTAGCGTGGGACAGGGGCTACAATGAGCAGTTCTTC.

A few counts support this clone. The genes are TRBV5-1 and TRBJ2-7, with 7 bases fitting TRBD1. In germline, CDR1 is SGHRS, CDR2 YFSETQ. This CDR3 region has 15 residues. V was pared by 0 bases and J by 5 bases, with 8 bases of the junction left unmatched. The CDR3 sequence: CASSLGTTGYNEQYF. The DNA of the CDR3 is TGCGCCAGCAGCTTGGGAACGACAGGGTATAACGAGCAGTACTTC.

This clone occurred a few times. The J gene is TRBJ2-1, the V gene TRBV19; 10 nucleotides match TRBD2. The CDR3 covers 15 residues. CDR1 LNHDA and CDR2 SQIVND come from the germline V gene (reference sequence). J lost 7 bases, V lost 3 bases, and 6 bases had no gene match. In DNA form, the CDR3 reads TGTGCCAGTAGTATTCCAGCGGGGGGGCATAATGAGCAGTTCTTC. Translating it yields CASSIPAGGHNEQFF.

A few counts support this clone. The sample has other DNA sequences that encode this CDR3 too. CDR3 sequence reads: CASSVVSNTGELFF. Written as DNA, the CDR3 is TGTGCCAGCAGCGTAGTGTCGAACACCGGGGAGCTGTTTTTT. The J gene is TRBJ2-2, the V gene TRBV9; no clear D. Germline assignment: CDR1 SGDLS and CDR2 YYNGEE. Trimming took 0 bases from V and 0 from J, leaving 3 bases between them. The CDR3 length is 14 residues.

This clone was recorded a few times. This chain links TRBV18 with TRBJ1-3; D not certain. CDR3 size: 15 residues. CDR1 is KGHSH and CDR2 is LQKENI in the germline V gene. Trimming cost V 3 bases and J 0 bases, with 9 bases left between them. The CDR3 loop is CASSPDSGSGNTIYF. For the CDR3, the DNA is TGTGCCAGCTCACCCGATAGCGGCTCTGGAAACACCATATATTTT.

The chain combines TRBV7-8 with TRBJ2-7; the D gene is possibly TRBD1 (6 bases). V gave up 2 bases and J gave up 7 bases, with 9 bases separating them. The CDR3 extends over 12 amino acids. Looked up from germline, CDR1 is SGHVS and CDR2 is FQNEAQ. This CDR3 is CASSLMTGEQYF. Written as DNA, the CDR3 is TGTGCCAGCAGCTTAATGACAGGAGAGCAGTACTTC.

As regards this clone: The identical CDR3 is also encoded by other nucleotide sequences in the sample. The J gene is TRBJ1-2, the V gene TRBV19, with 8 bases lining up with TRBD1. V trimming: 3 bases; J trimming: 1 base; junction bases outside the gene matches: 1. The CDR3 covers 14 residues. Germline CDR1 LNHDA, CDR2 SQIVND (reference sequence). The CDR3 region has the DNA TGTGCCAGTAGTATTGACAGGGGTAACTATGGCTACACCTTC. Translated: CASSIDRGNYGYTF.

In its sample, this clone was seen a few times. The chain uses TRBV4-3 and TRBJ2-4, with D tentatively TRBD1 (6 bases). The CDR3 is 14 amino acids. V was trimmed by 0 bases and J by 8 bases, leaving 11 bases between them. The germline V gene encodes CDR1 LGHNA and CDR2 YSLEER. This CDR3 reads CASSQENEGDIQYF. CDR3 bases: TGCGCCAGCAGCCAAGAAAACGAGGGGGACATTCAGTACTTC.

J is TRBJ2-7 and V is TRBV6-5, with 7 bases matching TRBD1. V was clipped by 8 bases and J by 2 bases; unmatched bases: 9. The CDR3 is 14 residues long. Per germline, CDR1 MNHEY and CDR2 SVGAGI. The CDR3 DNA is TGTGCCAGCCATGGGACAGCGAGGACCTACGAGCAGTACTTC. Protein sequence: CASHGTARTYEQYF.